The rows below give T cell receptor beta chains drawn from one sample of a study of T cell changes during pregnancy in multiple sclerosis. Produced via immunoSEQ multiplex PCR; TCRdb's table is partial and in-frame only. Of about 44,000 clones detected, roughly 95% appear once; the ten largest clones hold roughly 0.9%. The sequencing here drew on peripheral blood, taken in the second trimester of pregnancy. The source is a female donor with multiple sclerosis, enrolled in a pregnancy study. Both conserved end residues are part of each CDR3. Fields, in order: V gene, J gene, clone size, CDR3 protein. The size entry is marked missing in some rows and otherwise reads once, few, many or a size class.

>TRBV6-6|TRBJ2-5|-
CASSYPPKGETQYF
>TRBV10-2|TRBJ1-5|-
CASSAGFNQPQHF
>TRBV7-9|TRBJ2-1|once
CASSRPGLAGEYSYNEQFF
>TRBV5-1|TRBJ1-1|-
CASSLGTTSLSGTEAFF
>TRBV19|TRBJ2-7|-
CASSFGQDYEQYF
>TRBV10-3|TRBJ1-2|once
CAIRATGGYGYTF
>TRBV9|TRBJ2-2|-
CASTGTASGELFF
>TRBV6-5|TRBJ1-6|-
CASSYSTGDNSPLHF
>TRBV21-1|TRBJ2-4|-
CASSTEVRDSQTWQYF
>TRBV7-2|TRBJ1-1|-
CASSLFPGGAEAFF
>TRBV10-3|TRBJ2-5|-
CAISETSGGVQETQYF
>TRBV11-3|TRBJ2-5|-
CASSLAGGQGTQYF
>TRBV29-1|TRBJ2-3|once
CSVDYTDTQYF
>TRBV7-8|TRBJ1-2|-
CASSATANYGYTF
>TRBV5-1|TRBJ2-7|-
CASSPGGQDSYEQYF
>TRBV7-9|TRBJ1-3|-
CASSLGGLHSGNTIYF